The 11 T cell receptor beta chains in this list originate from one sample, sequenced in a study of OX40 agonist ivuxolimab in advanced cancers. TCRdb keeps only in-frame clones here, not all; method: immunoSEQ multiplex PCR. Among tens of thousands of clones listed, 88% were seen once. This material consisted of CD4+ or CD8+ T cells sorted from blood, taken in a trial of the OX40 agonist ivuxolimab. These TCRs come from an adult with an advanced solid tumor such as melanoma, head and neck, liver or kidney cancer.

The V call is TRBV12-5, the J call TRBJ2-4, with TRBD1 matching 7 bases. V gave up 1 base and J gave up 2 bases; unmatched junction bases: 14. Germline V gene sequence: CDR1 LGHNT, CDR2 FRNRAP. The CDR3 spans 19 residues. CDR3 nucleotides: TGTGCTAGTGGTTTGGCCCAGACAGGGACCAGGGGGTCCAAAAACATTCAGTACTTC. Its translation: CASGLAQTGTRGSKNIQYF.

This clone appeared once. The chain uses TRBV18 and TRBJ1-6; 8 bases match TRBD1. Germline loops: CDR1 KGHSH, CDR2 LQKENI. The length of the CDR3 is 14 residues. V was clipped by 3 bases and J by 9 bases; unmatched bases: 4. The CDR3 sequence: CASSPGRGLSPLHF. The CDR3, as DNA: TGTGCCAGCTCACCCGGCAGGGGGCTTTCACCCCTCCACTTT.

V usage is TRBV19 and J usage is TRBJ2-2; D is uncertain. CDR3 length: 11 residues. Germline V gene data show CDR1 as LNHDA and CDR2 as SQIVND (reference sequence). Deletions cut 2 bases from V and 8 bases from J, with 3 bases between. The CDR3 sequence: CASSIIGELFF. The CDR3 DNA reads TGTGCCAGTAGTATAATAGGGGAGCTGTTTTTT.

In its sample, this clone was seen once. The rearrangement uses TRBV30 and TRBJ1-2; possibly TRBD1 for D (5 bases). V lost 4 bases to trimming and J lost 6 bases, with 18 bases between them. CDR3 length: 14 amino acids. Germline-derived CDR1 and CDR2 are GTSNPN and SVGIG (reference sequence). The CDR3 DNA reads TGTGCCTGGAATAGGTTCCTCCGGGGGGATGGCTACACCTTC. Translation: CAWNRFLRGDGYTF.

This clone came up once. The chain employs TRBV5-6 and TRBJ2-7, with D uncertain. V gave up 0 bases and J gave up 4 bases, with 5 bases separating them. CDR3 length equals 12 residues. CDR1 SGHDT and CDR2 YYEEEE come from the germline V gene. CDR3 protein: CASSLEGYEQYF. CDR3 nucleotide sequence: TGTGCCAGCAGCTTGGAGGGATACGAGCAGTACTTC.

This chain links TRBV30 with TRBJ1-1; D is uncertain. Trimming removed 0 bases at V and 7 bases at J, with 12 bases between. Germline V gene sequence: CDR1 GTSNPN, CDR2 SVGIG (reference sequence). The CDR3 covers 13 residues. The CDR3 DNA reads TGTGCCTGGAGTGTACGGCGGGAGGGTGAAGCTTTCTTT. It codes for CAWSVRREGEAFF.

The chain recombines TRBV4-1 with TRBJ2-5, with D possibly matching TRBD1 (5 bases). The better agreement between TRBJ2-7 and the DNA end casts doubt on the J call. The CDR3 has 17 residues. CDR1 and CDR2 (germline): MGHRA, YSYEKL. CDR3 sequence reads: CASSQTQDPAGMYEQYF. The CDR3 DNA reads TGCGCCAGCAGCCAGACCCAAGACCCGGCAGGGATGTACGAGCAGTACTTC.

This rearrangement joins TRBV7-9 to TRBJ1-2, with TRBD1 matching 7 bases. The CDR3 totals 14 residues. Germline lookup yields CDR1 SEHNR and CDR2 FQNEAQ (reference sequence). J was trimmed by 8 bases and V by 4 bases; bases with no gene match: 10. Here the CDR3 reads CASSYVDRVGGYTF. The CDR3 DNA follows: TGTGCCAGCAGCTACGTAGACAGGGTAGGCGGCTACACCTTC.

This chain joins TRBV11-3 and TRBJ2-1; 8 positions agree with TRBD2. The germline CDR1 and CDR2 sequences are SGHNT and YENEEA. This CDR3 spans 12 amino acids. V was pared by 5 bases and J by 13 bases, with 7 bases of the junction left unmatched. The CDR3 protein is CASSTEAGAQFF. CDR3 DNA: TGTGCCAGCAGCACCGAAGCGGGAGCCCAGTTCTTC.

The chain couples TRBV28 to TRBJ1-5; D gene ambiguous. The length of the CDR3 is 15 residues. V dropped 6 bases and J dropped 2 bases, with 14 bases sitting between them. From germline, CDR1 is MDHEN and CDR2 SYDVKM. The CDR3 region is CASRDLGSGNQPQHF. CDR3 DNA: TGTGCCAGCAGGGACCTGGGGAGCGGCAATCAGCCCCAGCATTTT.

The rearrangement links TRBV13 to TRBJ2-3, with unresolved D. Germline lookup yields CDR1 PRHDT and CDR2 FYEKMQ (reference sequence). The CDR3 extends over 15 amino acids. The V gene lost 5 bases and the J gene lost 4 bases, with 16 bases spanning the gap. This CDR3 reads CASSTTTSRADTQYF. For the CDR3, the DNA is TGTGCCAGCAGCACCACTACGTCTCGTGCAGATACGCAGTATTTT.